This passage covers 24 T cell receptor beta chains from one sample sequenced in a study of blood T cell repertoires in COVID-19. Generated by immunoSEQ multiplex PCR, the TCRdb table keeps only in-frame clones and is missing some. Counted here are about 240,000 clones, approximately 85% occurring once; the ten biggest clones make up around 5.5%. The specimen was peripheral blood. All receptors come from a man aged 50 to 59 with COVID-19, enrolled during active disease.

The chain links TRBV2 to TRBJ1-1; 10 bases match TRBD1. Trimming cost V 6 bases and J 6 bases; bases outside gene matches: 13. This CDR3 region has 16 residues. Germline CDR1 is SNHLY and CDR2 is FYNNEI. CDR3 amino acids: CASSATTGTGDPEAFF. The CDR3 region has the DNA TGTGCCAGCAGCGCAACCACCGGGACAGGGGACCCTGAAGCTTTCTTT.

This sequence joins TRBV29-1 and TRBJ1-2; TRBD1 agrees at 8 bases. The CDR3 runs to 12 residues. Per germline, CDR1 SQVTM and CDR2 ANQGSEA. Losses at the gene ends were 5 bases for V and 7 bases for J; bases not matched to a gene: 6. CDR3: CSVFETGGGYTF. DNA of the CDR3: TGCAGCGTTTTTGAAACAGGGGGTGGCTACACCTTC. The complete variable domain, with remaining parts taken from reference TRBV29-1 and TRBJ1-2, reads SAVISQKPSRDICQRGTSLTIQCQVDSQVTMMFWYRQQPGQSLTLIATANQGSEATYESGFVIDKFPISRPNLTFSTLTVSNMSPEDSSIYLCSVFETGGGYTFGSGTRLTVV.

J is TRBJ1-4 and V is TRBV5-1, with TRBD1 matching 10 bases. This CDR3 has 14 residues. Germline V gene sequence: CDR1 SGHRS, CDR2 YFSETQ. V lost 5 bases and J lost 8; bases outside the gene matches: 6. The CDR3: CASRTGTGEEKLFF. The CDR3 coding sequence is TGCGCCAGCAGAACCGGGACAGGGGAGGAAAAACTGTTTTTT.

J is TRBJ1-6 and V is TRBV5-4; possible D gene TRBD1, 6 bases. CDR3 length: 14 amino acids. Germline CDR1 reads SGHNT; CDR2 reads YYREEE (reference sequence). Trimming stripped 5 bases from V and 5 bases from J, with 11 bases between. CDR3 loop: CASRRQVDNSPLHF. The CDR3 DNA reads as TGTGCCAGCAGAAGACAGGTGGATAATTCACCCCTCCACTTT.

CDR3 DNA: TGTGCCTGGAGTGAGGGAGGGTCGGGAGATACGCAGTATTTT. Protein: CAWSEGGSGDTQYF. The V gene is TRBV30, the J gene TRBJ2-3, with 7 bases fitting TRBD2. V trimming: 1 base; J trimming: 5 bases; junction bases outside the gene matches: 6. CDR3 size: 14 residues. Germline CDR1 reads GTSNPN; CDR2 reads SVGIG (reference sequence).

The V call is TRBV7-2, the J call TRBJ2-5, with D possibly TRBD1 on 5 matching bases. V lost 2 bases to trimming and J lost 5 bases, with 15 bases between them. CDR1 and CDR2 from the germline V gene are SGHTA and FQGNSA. CDR3 size: 15 residues. CDR3 loop: CASSLSAGRSETQYF. The CDR3 DNA reads as TGTGCCAGCAGCTTAAGTGCAGGGCGGTCGGAGACCCAGTACTTC. Full variable domain (remainder filled in from reference TRBV7-2 and TRBJ2-5): GAGVSQSPSNKVTEKGKDVELRCDPISGHTALYWYRQSLGQGLEFLIYFQGNSAPDKSGLPSDRFSAERTGGSVSTLTIQRTQQEDSAVYLCASSLSAGRSETQYFGPGTRLLVL.

The rearrangement joins TRBV4-1 to TRBJ1-3; no clear D gene. The V gene's germline CDR1 is MGHRA and CDR2 YSYEKL. This CDR3 has 17 residues. Trimming took 0 bases from V and 0 from J, leaving 12 bases between them. The CDR3 reads CASSQDLFRPSGNTIYF. The CDR3 DNA follows: TGCGCCAGCAGCCAAGATCTCTTCAGGCCCTCTGGAAACACCATATATTTT.

CDR3 nucleotides: TGTGCCAGTAGTGCCGGATCGGGTTATGGCTACACCTTC. Translated: CASSAGSGYGYTF. This chain joins TRBV19 and TRBJ1-2; D remains ambiguous. The CDR3 has 13 residues. Germline-derived CDR1 and CDR2 are LNHDA and SQIVND (reference sequence). The ends were cut back, 5 bases at V and 5 bases at J, with 12 bases in the middle.

In this sample, this clone turned up once. The rearrangement uses TRBV6-5 and TRBJ1-5, with D uncertain. This CDR3 is built from 14 residues. Germline-derived CDR1 and CDR2 are MNHEY and SVGAGI. V lost 6 bases and J lost 5, with 14 bases in between. This CDR3 reads CASRAPGRYQPQHF. DNA for the CDR3: TGTGCCAGCAGAGCCCCCGGGAGATATCAGCCCCAGCATTTT.

V is TRBV28 and J is TRBJ2-6; no definite D call. Between the trimmed V and J ends, which lost 2 bases and 4 bases, there was a span of 3 bases. CDR1 and CDR2 (germline): MDHEN, SYDVKM. The CDR3 is made up of 13 amino acids. Written as DNA, the CDR3 is TGTGCCAGCAGTTTAGCGGGGGCCAACGTCCTGACTTTC. Protein sequence: CASSLAGANVLTF. Using reference TRBV28 and TRBJ2-6 for the parts outside the CDR3, the full variable domain is DVKVTQSSRYLVKRTGEKVFLECVQDMDHENMFWYRQDPGLGLRLIYFSYDVKMKEKGDIPEGYSVSREKKERFSLILESASTNQTSMYLCASSLAGANVLTFGAGSRLTVL.

V usage is TRBV4-2 and J usage is TRBJ1-4, with TRBD1 matching over 7 bases. V lost 3 bases, J lost 6 bases, and 4 bases stayed unmatched. The CDR3 has 14 amino acids. Germline V gives CDR1 LGHNA, CDR2 YNFKEQ. CDR3 in amino acids: CASSQGDSHEKLFF. The CDR3 nucleotides are TGTGCCAGCAGCCAGGGGGACAGCCATGAAAAACTGTTTTTT.

The chain is built from TRBV27 and TRBJ1-4, with 9 nucleotides matching TRBD1. The germline V gene has CDR1 MNHEY and CDR2 SMNVEV (reference sequence). Trimming cost V 4 bases and J 5 bases; bases outside gene matches: 5. CDR3 length equals 15 residues. The CDR3 coding sequence is TGTGCCAGCAGTTCAGGGACAGGGCGGAATGAAAAACTGTTTTTT. Encoded protein: CASSSGTGRNEKLFF.

This chain joins TRBV30 and TRBJ2-7; no definite D call. Trimming removed 0 bases from V and 3 bases from J, with 6 bases in between. This CDR3 spans 12 amino acids. Germline V gene sequence: CDR1 GTSNPN, CDR2 SVGIG (reference sequence). For the CDR3, the DNA is TGTGCCTGGAGTGTACATGTCTACGAGCAGTACTTC. Encoded protein: CAWSVHVYEQYF.

This chain links TRBV27 with TRBJ2-7; D perhaps matches TRBD2 (6 bases). Trimming took off 3 bases at V and 2 bases at J, with 8 bases between the two ends. The CDR3 has 13 residues. CDR1 is MNHEY and CDR2 is SMNVEV in the germline V gene (reference sequence). CDR3 coding DNA: TGTGCCAGCAGTTTCCCGGGGGCCTACGAGCAGTACTTC. Encoded protein: CASSFPGAYEQYF.

This clone was seen at least ten times. This chain connects TRBV30 to TRBJ1-2, with a tentative D call TRBD1 (6 bases). Germline V gene data show CDR1 as GTSNPN and CDR2 as SVGIG (reference sequence). Trimming cost V 1 base and J 0 bases, with 6 bases left between them. This CDR3 comprises 13 residues. CDR3 DNA sequence: TGTGCCTGGAGTGGGGACACTAACTATGGCTACACCTTC. Translating gives CAWSGDTNYGYTF.

The chain recombines TRBV5-5 with TRBJ2-7; 8 bases are shared with TRBD1. Germline V gene lookup returns CDR1 SGHKS and CDR2 YYEKEE (reference sequence). The CDR3 runs 15 residues. V gave up 2 bases and J gave up 1 base; unmatched junction bases: 5. CDR3 DNA: TGTGCCAGCAGCTTCGGACGGACAGGGTCCTACGAGCAGTACTTC. Protein sequence: CASSFGRTGSYEQYF.

This chain links TRBV10-2 with TRBJ2-2, with 8 bases that match TRBD2. Germline values: CDR1 WSHSY, CDR2 SAAADI. The CDR3 loop spans 16 amino acids. V gave up 4 bases and J gave up 4 bases; unmatched junction bases: 8. In nucleotides, the CDR3 is TGCGCCAGCAGTGTTCGCAGCGGGGGCGTCACCGGGGAGCTGTTTTTT. Translated, it gives CASSVRSGGVTGELFF.

V gene TRBV29-1 combines with J gene TRBJ2-6; 9 bases align to TRBD1. The CDR3 has 15 amino acids. From germline, CDR1 is SQVTM and CDR2 ANQGSEA. The V and J ends lost 6 bases and 0 bases, in that order; junction bases with no gene match: 3. CDR3 region: CSVGTGNSGANVLTF. In DNA form, the CDR3 reads TGCAGCGTCGGGACAGGGAACTCTGGGGCCAACGTCCTGACTTTC.

J is TRBJ2-2 and V is TRBV7-9; 7 bases line up with TRBD2. Germline-derived CDR1 and CDR2 are SEHNR and FQNEAQ (reference sequence). The CDR3 is 14 residues long. Trimming removed 8 bases from V and 4 bases from J; junction bases left unmatched: 7. The CDR3 DNA is TGTGCCAGCCTCCGGCCGGGGGGCACCGGGGAGCTGTTTTTT. Amino acids: CASLRPGGTGELFF.

The rearrangement uses TRBV9 and TRBJ2-1; 10 nucleotides align to TRBD2. The CDR3 contains 16 residues. CDR1 is SGDLS, CDR2 YYNGEE, per germline. Losses at the gene ends were 1 base for V and 5 bases for J; bases not matched to a gene: 6. The CDR3 DNA follows: TGTGCCAGCAGCGTACTGAGCGGGGGGGCCCACAATGAGCAGTTCTTC. Amino acid sequence: CASSVLSGGAHNEQFF.

The V call is TRBV19, the J call TRBJ1-5; 10 bases are a match to TRBD1. V shed 6 bases and J 4 bases; nucleotides not matched to a gene: 3. Germline CDR1 reads LNHDA; CDR2 reads SQIVND (reference sequence). The CDR3 totals 14 residues. For the CDR3, the DNA is TGTGCCAGTAGGTGGACAGGGGGTAATCAGCCCCAGCATTTT. This gives the protein CASRWTGGNQPQHF. The full variable domain, with the rest looked up from reference TRBV19 and TRBJ1-5, is DGGITQSPKYLFRKEGQNVTLSCEQNLNHDAMYWYRQDPGQGLRLIYYSQIVNDFQKGDIAEGYSVSREKKESFPLTVTSAQKNPTAFYLCASRWTGGNQPQHFGDGTRLSIL.

J is TRBJ2-1 and V is TRBV5-6; 7 nucleotides match TRBD1. Unmatched junction bases numbered 4, after V lost 1 base and J lost 6 bases. This CDR3 is 14 amino acids long. Germline CDR1 and CDR2: SGHDT and YYEEEE. The CDR3 bases are TGTGCCAGCAGCTTGTTTGCAGGGGGCAATGAGCAGTTCTTC. This gives the protein CASSLFAGGNEQFF.

This sequence joins TRBV13 and TRBJ1-1, with TRBD1 matching over 7 bases. Germline lookup yields CDR1 PRHDT and CDR2 FYEKMQ (reference sequence). The CDR3 consists of 11 residues. V lost 5 bases, J lost 11 bases, and 5 bases stayed unmatched. CDR3 coding DNA: TGTGCCAGCAGCCAGACAGGGAGGGCTTTCTTT. Translation: CASSQTGRAFF.

The rearrangement joins TRBV29-1 to TRBJ1-2, with TRBD1 identical over 10 bases. Germline V lookup: CDR1 SQVTM, CDR2 ANQGSEA. V shed 7 bases, J shed 5 bases, and the junction held 7 bases outside the gene matches. This CDR3 comprises 13 residues. The CDR3: CSGSGQGLYGYTF. Here the CDR3 DNA reads TGCAGCGGCTCGGGACAGGGGTTATATGGCTACACCTTC. Full variable domain (outside the CDR3, taken from reference TRBV29-1 and TRBJ1-2): SAVISQKPSRDICQRGTSLTIQCQVDSQVTMMFWYRQQPGQSLTLIATANQGSEATYESGFVIDKFPISRPNLTFSTLTVSNMSPEDSSIYLCSGSGQGLYGYTFGSGTRLTVV.